A selection of T cell receptor beta chains follows, all from one sample in a study of patients and donors after allogeneic stem cell transplantation. Each CDR3 protein is one row after TCRdb ran MiXCR on the RT-PCR reads. The sample lists roughly 200,000 distinct CDR3 sequences, about 37% seen once, with under 14% in the top ten. The sample was blood, either unsorted or a sorted T cell fraction (not recorded which). The origin of the receptors is a human donor who was either an allogeneic HSCT recipient or a stem cell or donor lymphocyte infusion donor (not recorded which). It is not recorded whose cells these are; they may come from a transplant donor. The CDR3 runs from the conserved cysteine through the conserved F or W. The order of the fields is CDR3 protein, CDR3 DNA, V gene, clone size, D gene, J gene. A D gene is named only where the DNA matches it firmly. Some rows have no size entry. The others give once, few or many, or a class for an expanded clone.

CASSQVVYLDEQFF | TGCGCCAGCAGCCAAGTAGTTTATCTCGATGAGCAGTTCTTC | TRBV4-1 | . | . | TRBJ2-1
CSASSLTQYF | TGCAGTGCTAGTTCTCTTACGCAGTATTTT | TRBV20-1 | few | . | TRBJ2-3
CASSQDRDRAQPQHF | TGCGCCAGCAGCCAAGACCGGGACAGGGCACAGCCCCAGCATTTT | TRBV4-3 | once | TRBD1 | TRBJ1-5
CATSRTTSPLHF | TGTGCCACCAGCAGGACTACTTCACCCCTCCACTTT | TRBV15 | . | . | TRBJ1-6
CASSYGGRPNYGYTF | TGTGCCAGCAGTTACGGGGGACGACCCAACTATGGCTACACCTTC | TRBV6-6 | few | . | TRBJ1-2
CASSLVSAPNTEAFF | TGTGCCAGCAGCTTGGTATCTGCCCCGAACACTGAAGCTTTCTTT | TRBV7-9 | . | . | TRBJ1-1
CATSPRASNQPQHF | TGTGCCACCAGCCCTCGGGCTAGCAATCAGCCCCAGCATTTT | TRBV15 | . | . | TRBJ1-5
CASSPLTGLNTEAFF | TGTGCCAGCAGTCCCCTGACTGGTCTGAACACTGAAGCTTTCTTT | TRBV6-5 | . | . | TRBJ1-1
CASNRDRGPEAFF | TGTGCCAGCAATCGGGACAGGGGCCCTGAAGCTTTCTTT | TRBV2 | few | TRBD1 | TRBJ1-1
CASSGTPISYEQYF | TGTGCCTCGTCCGGGACACCGATCTCCTACGAGCAGTACTTC | TRBV28 | . | . | TRBJ2-7
CASSLQAGYTDTQYF | TGTGCCAGCAGTTTACAGGCGGGATACACAGATACGCAGTATTTT | TRBV12-3/TRBV12-4 | . | . | TRBJ2-3
CASSVGRVMVHNEQFF | TGTGCCAGCAGCGTAGGTCGAGTGATGGTCCACAATGAGCAGTTCTTC | TRBV9 | . | . | TRBJ2-1
CASTAEDEQFF | TGTGCCAGCACCGCGGAGGATGAGCAGTTCTTC | TRBV12-3/TRBV12-4 | . | . | TRBJ2-1
CSVLGTLRETQYF | TGCAGCGTTTTGGGTACCCTCCGGGAGACCCAGTACTTC | TRBV29-1 | . | . | TRBJ2-5
CASSYSNPQPKQFF | TGTGCCAGCAGTTACTCGAACCCCCAGCCCAAGCAGTTCTTC | TRBV6-2/TRBV6-3 | once | . | TRBJ2-1
CASSWGSYEQYF | TGTGCCAGTTCTTGGGGCTCCTACGAGCAGTACTTC | TRBV5-6 | . | . | TRBJ2-7
CASRPPGLNTEAFF | TGTGCCAGTAGACCTCCCGGACTGAACACTGAAGCTTTCTTT | TRBV25-1 | few | . | TRBJ1-1
CSALAGVMNTEAFF | TGCAGTGCTCTGGCCGGGGTTATGAACACTGAAGCTTTCTTT | TRBV20-1 | . | . | TRBJ1-1
CASSLWDRSTDTQYF | TGCGCCAGCAGCTTGTGGGACAGAAGCACAGATACGCAGTATTTT | TRBV5-1 | few | TRBD1 | TRBJ2-3
CSARGARDRVTYEQYF | TGCAGTGCTAGAGGGGCACGGGACAGGGTTACCTACGAGCAGTACTTC | TRBV20-1 | few | TRBD1 | TRBJ2-7
CASSLYEGTGYTF | TGTGCCAGCAGCTTATACGAGGGGACGGGCTACACCTTC | TRBV7-9 | few | . | TRBJ1-2
CASSPDSPMNTEAFF | TGTGCCAGCAGCCCGGACAGCCCGATGAACACTGAAGCTTTCTTT | TRBV6-1 | few | . | TRBJ1-1
CASSSKRGAPHYTQYF | TGTGCCAGCAGCTCAAAGCGGGGGGCACCCCATTACACGCAGTATTTT | TRBV11-2 | . | TRBD2 | TRBJ2-3
CASTFGLPGRDTIYF | TGTGCCAGCACCTTCGGCCTCCCCGGGAGAGACACCATATATTTT | TRBV12-3/TRBV12-4 | few | . | TRBJ1-3
CASSLVLGYSPLHF | TGTGCCAGCAGCTTAGTTCTAGGGTATTCACCCCTCCACTTT | TRBV7-2 | . | . | TRBJ1-6
CASSPRLENTEAFF | TGTGCCAGCAGCCCAAGGCTAGAAAACACTGAAGCTTTCTTT | TRBV7-9 | . | . | TRBJ1-1
CASSRRLIAGATDTQYF | TGCGCCAGCAGCCGCCGATTAATAGCGGGGGCAACAGATACGCAGTATTTT | TRBV4-3 | . | TRBD2 | TRBJ2-3
CASSFEFGRGVTDTQYF | TGTGCCAGCAGTTTTGAATTCGGCAGGGGCGTCACAGATACGCAGTATTTT | TRBV12-3/TRBV12-4 | few | . | TRBJ2-3
CASSLGTSGGYNEQFF | TGCGCCAGCAGCTTGGGTACTAGCGGGGGATACAATGAGCAGTTCTTC | TRBV5-1 | few | TRBD2 | TRBJ2-1
CASSQWGLAHEQFF | TGCGCCAGCAGCCAATGGGGTCTGGCCCATGAGCAGTTCTTC | TRBV4-1 | . | . | TRBJ2-1
CSVESVFANTEAFF | TGCAGCGTTGAAAGTGTATTCGCGAACACTGAAGCTTTCTTT | TRBV29-1 | . | . | TRBJ1-1
CASSLGADRPYGYTF | TGCGCCAGCAGCCTTGGGGCCGACCGGCCATATGGCTACACCTTC | TRBV4-1 | few | . | TRBJ1-2
CASSQPGHIYEQYF | TGCGCCAGCAGCCAACCGGGACACATATACGAGCAGTACTTC | TRBV4-1 | . | . | TRBJ2-7
CASSTYPSYNEQFF | TGTGCCAGCAGTACGTATCCCTCCTACAATGAGCAGTTCTTC | TRBV6-5 | . | . | TRBJ2-1